These 5 T cell receptor beta chains originate from one sample sequenced in a study of blood T cell repertoires in COVID-19. Assay: immunoSEQ multiplex PCR; the TCRdb copy retains only in-frame clones and omits some. This table holds about 490,000 clones, 80% to 90% found once. Sequenced material: peripheral blood. The receptors were gathered from a human donor in a cohort sampled during active COVID-19.

The rearrangement uses TRBV6-4 and TRBJ2-6, with 8 positions matching TRBD1. The V gene's germline CDR1 is MRHNA and CDR2 SNTAGT. V trimming: 6 bases; J trimming: 2 bases; junction bases outside the gene matches: 9. The CDR3 length is 17 residues. In DNA, the CDR3 is TGTGCCAGCAGCTCCGGGACAGGACTTACTGGGGCCAACGTCCTGACTTTC. This codes for CASSSGTGLTGANVLTF.

This chain connects TRBV30 to TRBJ2-1; 11 bases map to TRBD2. The CDR3 has 15 amino acids. The germline V gene has CDR1 GTSNPN and CDR2 SVGIG (reference sequence). The ends lost 1 base at V and 3 bases at J; junction bases unmatched: 2. CDR3 residues: CAWSAGLADYNEQFF. Here the CDR3 DNA reads TGTGCCTGGAGTGCGGGACTAGCGGACTACAATGAGCAGTTCTTC. The full variable domain, in which reference TRBV30 and TRBJ2-1 provide the parts outside the CDR3, is SQTIHQWPATLVQPVGSPLSLECTVEGTSNPNLYWYRQAAGRGLQLLFYSVGIGQISSEVPQNLSASRPQDRQFILSSKKLLLSDSGFYLCAWSAGLADYNEQFFGPGTRLTVL.

The chain couples TRBV19 to TRBJ1-4; 9 bases agree with TRBD1. Germline CDR1 reads LNHDA; CDR2 reads SQIVND (reference sequence). Germline trimming cut 6 bases from V and 8 bases from J; bases unmatched to any gene: 7. The CDR3 runs 14 residues. The CDR3 is CASSHRGLEEKLFF. In DNA form, the CDR3 reads TGTGCCAGTAGCCACAGGGGGCTGGAGGAAAAACTGTTTTTT.

This chain links TRBV3-1 (or the pseudogene TRBV3-2) with TRBJ1-1; D is unclear. Trimming took off 3 bases at V and 7 bases at J, with 15 bases between the two ends. Germline assignment: CDR1 LGHDT and CDR2 YNNKEL (reference sequence). The CDR3 totals 14 residues. In nucleotides, the CDR3 is TGTGCCAGCAGCCAGATACATCGAGGGAGTGAAGCTTTCTTT. Protein sequence: CASSQIHRGSEAFF.

CDR3 sequence: CASSYSGEAGTYEQYF. As DNA, the CDR3 is TGTGCCAGCAGTTACTCGGGGGAAGCGGGTACCTACGAGCAGTACTTC. The J gene is TRBJ2-7, the V gene TRBV6-5; maybe TRBD2 (6 bases). There are 16 residues in the CDR3. V was shortened by 0 bases and J by 2 bases, with 14 bases between the two germline ends. The germline V gene has CDR1 MNHEY and CDR2 SVGAGI.